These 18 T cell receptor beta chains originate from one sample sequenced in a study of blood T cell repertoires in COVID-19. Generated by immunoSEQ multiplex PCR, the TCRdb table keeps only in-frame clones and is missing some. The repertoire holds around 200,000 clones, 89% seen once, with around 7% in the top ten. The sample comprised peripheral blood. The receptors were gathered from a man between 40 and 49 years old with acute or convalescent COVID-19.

The CDR3 sequence: CASTPGAFF. The DNA for the CDR3 is TGTGCCAGCACTCCCGGAGCTTTCTTT. The rearrangement links TRBV12-3 or TRBV12-4 to TRBJ1-1; D remains unclear. Trimming pared 7 bases from V and 10 bases from J, leaving 7 bases between. There are 9 residues in the CDR3.

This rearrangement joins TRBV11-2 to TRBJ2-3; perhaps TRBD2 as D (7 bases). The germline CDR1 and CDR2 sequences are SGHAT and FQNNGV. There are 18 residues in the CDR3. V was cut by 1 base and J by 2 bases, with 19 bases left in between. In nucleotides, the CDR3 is TGTGCCAGCAGCTTAGGGCGCTGGGGGGGGGCCCCCACAGATACGCAGTATTTT. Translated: CASSLGRWGGAPTDTQYF.

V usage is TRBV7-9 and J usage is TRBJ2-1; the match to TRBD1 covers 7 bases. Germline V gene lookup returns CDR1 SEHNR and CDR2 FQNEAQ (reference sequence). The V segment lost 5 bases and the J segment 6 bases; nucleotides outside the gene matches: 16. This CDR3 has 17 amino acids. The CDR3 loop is CASSARGMAGGINEQFF. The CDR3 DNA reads TGTGCCAGCAGCGCGAGGGGGATGGCAGGGGGAATCAATGAGCAGTTCTTC. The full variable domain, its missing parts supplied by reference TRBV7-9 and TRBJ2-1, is DTGVSQNPRHKITKRGQNVTFRCDPISEHNRLYWYRQTLGQGPEFLTYFQNEAQLEKSRLLSDRFSAERPKGSFSTLEIQRTEQGDSAMYLCASSARGMAGGINEQFFGPGTRLTVL.

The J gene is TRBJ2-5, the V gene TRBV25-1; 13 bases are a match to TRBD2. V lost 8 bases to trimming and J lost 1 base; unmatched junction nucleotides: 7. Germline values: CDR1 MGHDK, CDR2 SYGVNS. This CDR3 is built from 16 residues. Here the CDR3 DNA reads TGTGCCAGCTCAAGACTAGCGGGGGGTTCCCAAGAGACCCAGTACTTC. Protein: CASSRLAGGSQETQYF.

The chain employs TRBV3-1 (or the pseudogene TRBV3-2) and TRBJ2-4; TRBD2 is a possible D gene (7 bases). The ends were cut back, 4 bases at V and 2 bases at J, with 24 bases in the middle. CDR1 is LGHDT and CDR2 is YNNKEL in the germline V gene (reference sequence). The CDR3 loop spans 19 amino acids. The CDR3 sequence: CASSLGRGAGVGSKNIQYF. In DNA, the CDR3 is TGTGCCAGCAGCCTCGGCCGGGGGGCCGGGGTCGGGTCCAAAAACATTCAGTACTTC.

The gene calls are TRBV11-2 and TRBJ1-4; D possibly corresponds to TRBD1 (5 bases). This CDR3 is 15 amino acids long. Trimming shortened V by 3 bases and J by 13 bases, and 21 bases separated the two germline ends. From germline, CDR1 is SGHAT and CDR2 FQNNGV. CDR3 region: CASSFSAGRTLGLFF. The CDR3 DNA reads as TGTGCCAGCAGCTTTTCCGCAGGGCGTACCTTGGGACTGTTTTTT.

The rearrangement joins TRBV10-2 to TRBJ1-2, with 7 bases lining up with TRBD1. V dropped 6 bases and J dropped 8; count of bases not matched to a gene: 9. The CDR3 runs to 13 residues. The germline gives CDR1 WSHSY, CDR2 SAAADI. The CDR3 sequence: CASSARQGIGYTF. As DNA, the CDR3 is TGCGCCAGCAGCGCCCGACAGGGAATAGGCTACACCTTC.

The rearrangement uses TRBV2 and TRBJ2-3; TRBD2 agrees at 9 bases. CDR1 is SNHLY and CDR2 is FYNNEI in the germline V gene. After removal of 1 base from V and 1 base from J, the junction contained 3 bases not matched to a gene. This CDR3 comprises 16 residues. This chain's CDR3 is CASSEVAGAGTDTQYF. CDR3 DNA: TGTGCCAGCAGTGAAGTAGCGGGGGCCGGCACAGATACGCAGTATTTT.

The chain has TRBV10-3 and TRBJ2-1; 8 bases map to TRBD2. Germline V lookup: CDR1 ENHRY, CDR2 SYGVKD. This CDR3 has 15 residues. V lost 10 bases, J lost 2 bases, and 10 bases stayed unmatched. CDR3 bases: TGTGCCACATCTCACGGGGGGGCCCCCTACAATGAGCAGTTCTTC. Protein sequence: CATSHGGAPYNEQFF.

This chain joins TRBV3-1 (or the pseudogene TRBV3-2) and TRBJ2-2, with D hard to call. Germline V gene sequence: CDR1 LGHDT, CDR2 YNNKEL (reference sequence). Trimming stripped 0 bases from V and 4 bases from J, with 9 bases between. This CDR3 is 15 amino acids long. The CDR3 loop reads CASSQDWAATGELFF. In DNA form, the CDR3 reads TGTGCCAGCAGCCAAGATTGGGCAGCCACCGGGGAGCTGTTTTTT.

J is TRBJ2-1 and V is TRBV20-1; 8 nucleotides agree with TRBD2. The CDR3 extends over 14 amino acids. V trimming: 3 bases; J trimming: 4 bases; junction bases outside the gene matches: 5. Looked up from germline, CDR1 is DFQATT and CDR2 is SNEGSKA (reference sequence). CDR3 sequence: CSASALAGYNEQFF. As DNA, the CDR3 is TGCAGTGCTAGTGCGTTAGCGGGGTACAATGAGCAGTTCTTC.

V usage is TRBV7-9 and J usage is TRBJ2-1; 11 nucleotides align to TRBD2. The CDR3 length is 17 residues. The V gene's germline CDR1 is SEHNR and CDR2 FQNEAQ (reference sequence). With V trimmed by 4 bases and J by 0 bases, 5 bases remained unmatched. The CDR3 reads CASSWASGGISYNEQFF. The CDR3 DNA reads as TGTGCCAGCAGCTGGGCTAGCGGGGGGATCTCCTACAATGAGCAGTTCTTC.

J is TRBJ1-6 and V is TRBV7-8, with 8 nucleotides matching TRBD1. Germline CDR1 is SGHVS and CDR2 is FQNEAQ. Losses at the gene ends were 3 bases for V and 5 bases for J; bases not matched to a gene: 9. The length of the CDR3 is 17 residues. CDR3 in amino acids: CASSFRTGPVDNSPLHF. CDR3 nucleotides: TGTGCCAGCAGCTTCCGGACAGGGCCTGTAGATAATTCACCCCTCCACTTT.

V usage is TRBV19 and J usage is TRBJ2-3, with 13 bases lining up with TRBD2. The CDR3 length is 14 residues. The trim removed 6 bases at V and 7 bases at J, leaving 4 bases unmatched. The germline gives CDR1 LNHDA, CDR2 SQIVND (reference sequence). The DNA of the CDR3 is TGTGCCAGTAGCACTAGCGGGGGGGGAAATACGCAGTATTTT. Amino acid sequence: CASSTSGGGNTQYF.

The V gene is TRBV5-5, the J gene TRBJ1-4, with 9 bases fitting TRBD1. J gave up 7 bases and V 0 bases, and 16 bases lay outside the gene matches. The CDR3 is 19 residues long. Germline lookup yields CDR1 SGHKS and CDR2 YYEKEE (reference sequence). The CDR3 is CASSLVLRDRALSREKLFF. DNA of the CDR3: TGTGCCAGCAGCTTGGTTCTCCGGGACAGGGCTTTATCACGTGAAAAACTGTTTTTT.

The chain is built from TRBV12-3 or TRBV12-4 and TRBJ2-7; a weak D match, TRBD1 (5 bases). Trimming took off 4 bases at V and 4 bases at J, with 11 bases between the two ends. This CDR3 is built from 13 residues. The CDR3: CASSSGARYEQYF. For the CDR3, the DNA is TGTGCCAGCAGTTCTGGGGCCCGATACGAGCAGTACTTC.

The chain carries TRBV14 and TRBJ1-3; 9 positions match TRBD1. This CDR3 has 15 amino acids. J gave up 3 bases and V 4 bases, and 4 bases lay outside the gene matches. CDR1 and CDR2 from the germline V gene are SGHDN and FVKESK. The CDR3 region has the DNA TGTGCCAGCAGCCGAGGGGACAGGGTTGGAAACACCATATATTTT. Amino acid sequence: CASSRGDRVGNTIYF.

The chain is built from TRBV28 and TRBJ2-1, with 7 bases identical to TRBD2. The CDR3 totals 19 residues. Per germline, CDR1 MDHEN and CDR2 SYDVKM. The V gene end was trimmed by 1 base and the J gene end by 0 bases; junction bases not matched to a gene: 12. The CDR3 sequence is CASSLSPPGVAGSYNEQFF. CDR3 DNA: TGTGCCAGCAGTTTATCCCCGCCGGGGGTAGCGGGCTCCTACAATGAGCAGTTCTTC.